Below are 10 T cell receptor beta chains sequenced from a single sample in a study of T cells in Graves' hyperthyroidism and ophthalmopathy (dated by TCRdb to between 2017 and 2020). Library preparation used multiplex PCR. Sequencing relied on an Illumina HiSeq 2000. Amplification of TCR beta CDR3 regions was carried out from RNA transcripts. A first-round RT-PCR of the TCR CDR3 used the HTBI primer set with the Qiagen OneStep RT-PCR kit. TCRdb trimmed the raw reads at Q25, called clones with MiXCR and kept productive beta chains. Duplicate CDR3 protein sequences are folded into a single record with the most common DNA and genes. This sample is represented by hundreds of thousands of distinct CDR3 sequences; about a third of them were singletons. Clones ranked in the top ten supply less than 40% of the sample. Sequencing input: blood. All receptors come from a woman between 40 and 50 years old with Graves' hyperthyroidism.

This clonotype was seen ten or more times. The chain couples TRBV7-9 to TRBJ1-1; a weak D match, TRBD1 (5 bases). V was shortened by 5 bases and J by 5 bases, with 18 bases between the two germline ends. From germline, CDR1 is SEHNR and CDR2 FQNEAQ (reference sequence). The CDR3 loop spans 15 amino acids. The CDR3 nucleotides are TGTGCCAGCAGCCCGAGAACAGTGAAGGGGACTGAAGCTTTCTTT. It codes for CASSPRTVKGTEAFF.

This clonotype was seen only a few times. The chain combines TRBV7-2 with TRBJ2-7; 10 nucleotides line up with TRBD1. CDR1 and CDR2 from the germline V gene are SGHTA and FQGNSA. After removal of 3 bases from V and 0 bases from J, the junction contained 8 bases not matched to a gene. The length of the CDR3 is 17 residues. CDR3 region: CASSLSGTGVFSYEQYF. CDR3 bases: TGTGCCAGCAGCTTGTCCGGGACAGGGGTCTTCTCCTACGAGCAGTACTTC.

The sample holds many counts of this clonotype. J is TRBJ2-7 and V is TRBV7-2; possible D gene TRBD2, 5 bases. The V gene's germline CDR1 is SGHTA and CDR2 FQGNSA. The CDR3 contains 15 residues. V lost 2 bases and J 5 bases, leaving 16 bases between the germline ends. The CDR3 nucleotides are TGTGCCAGCAGCTTATACGAGGGCCGCAGAGACGAGCAGTACTTC. This translates into CASSLYEGRRDEQYF. The entire variable domain, with the rest obtained from reference TRBV7-2 and TRBJ2-7, is as follows: GAGVSQSPSNKVTEKGKDVELRCDPISGHTALYWYRQSLGQGLEFLIYFQGNSAPDKSGLPSDRFSAERTGGSVSTLTIQRTQQEDSAVYLCASSLYEGRRDEQYFGPGTRLTVT.

This clonotype was counted only a few times. The chain is built from TRBV19 and TRBJ1-2; 7 nucleotides line up with TRBD1. V lost 7 bases and J lost 8; bases outside the gene matches: 10. Germline CDR1 LNHDA, CDR2 SQIVND (reference sequence). This CDR3 has 13 residues. The CDR3 region has the DNA TGTGCCAGTACCGAGAAGGGGGCAGGCGGCTACACCTTC. It translates to CASTEKGAGGYTF.

In its sample, this clonotype was seen many times. This sequence joins TRBV20-1 and TRBJ2-7; 7 bases align to TRBD1. CDR3 size: 13 residues. The germline CDR1 and CDR2 sequences are DFQATT and SNEGSKA (reference sequence). CDR3 DNA: TGCCGGACATCGACAGGGAATCCCTACGAGCAGTACTTC. Translating it yields CRTSTGNPYEQYF.

As concerns this clonotype: This may arise from a read error, as a much more abundant clone is one base away. J is TRBJ2-7 and V is TRBV7-2; D possibly corresponds to TRBD2 (5 bases). V was trimmed by 2 bases and J by 3 bases, leaving 11 bases between them. The CDR3 has 14 residues. Germline V gives CDR1 SGHTA, CDR2 FQGNSA. CDR3 DNA sequence: TGTGCCAGCAGCTTAACAGTCGCGGGCTACGAGCAGTACTTC. Protein product: CASSLTVAGYEQYF.

This clonotype was observed at least ten times. The chain recombines TRBV15 with TRBJ1-5; D is unresolved. V dropped 6 bases and J dropped 1 base, with 4 bases sitting between them. The CDR3 sequence is 12 residues long. From germline, CDR1 is LNHNV and CDR2 YYDKDF (reference sequence). The CDR3 loop reads CATSPSNQPQHF. The DNA of the CDR3 is TGTGCCACCAGTCCCAGCAATCAGCCCCAGCATTTT.

The chain carries TRBV24-1 and TRBJ2-5; 13 bases map to TRBD2. Germline assignment: CDR1 KGHDR and CDR2 SFDVKD. Trimming took 3 bases from V and 7 from J; bases not matched to a gene: 10. The CDR3 loop spans 17 amino acids. The CDR3 region has the DNA TGTGCCACCAGTGATCATCCCGGACTAGCGGGAGAAGGGACCCAGTACTTC. Translation gives CATSDHPGLAGEGTQYF.

The chain has TRBV10-3 and TRBJ2-2, with D uncertain. Germline lookup yields CDR1 ENHRY and CDR2 SYGVKD. Between the trimmed V and J ends, which lost 6 bases and 8 bases, there was a span of 7 bases. CDR3 length: 11 amino acids. CDR3 in DNA: TGTGCCATCAGGCCGGCGGGGGAGCTGTTTTTT. This translates into CAIRPAGELFF.

About this clonotype itself: A read error is possible here, since a much larger clone lies one base away. The V call is TRBV29-1, the J call TRBJ2-7; TRBD2 aligns across 9 bases. This CDR3 is built from 15 residues. Germline loops: CDR1 SQVTM, CDR2 ANQGSEA. CDR3 region: CSAVLAGHPSYERYF. The CDR3 DNA reads TGCAGCGCGGTACTAGCGGGCCACCCCTCCTACGAGCGGTACTTC.